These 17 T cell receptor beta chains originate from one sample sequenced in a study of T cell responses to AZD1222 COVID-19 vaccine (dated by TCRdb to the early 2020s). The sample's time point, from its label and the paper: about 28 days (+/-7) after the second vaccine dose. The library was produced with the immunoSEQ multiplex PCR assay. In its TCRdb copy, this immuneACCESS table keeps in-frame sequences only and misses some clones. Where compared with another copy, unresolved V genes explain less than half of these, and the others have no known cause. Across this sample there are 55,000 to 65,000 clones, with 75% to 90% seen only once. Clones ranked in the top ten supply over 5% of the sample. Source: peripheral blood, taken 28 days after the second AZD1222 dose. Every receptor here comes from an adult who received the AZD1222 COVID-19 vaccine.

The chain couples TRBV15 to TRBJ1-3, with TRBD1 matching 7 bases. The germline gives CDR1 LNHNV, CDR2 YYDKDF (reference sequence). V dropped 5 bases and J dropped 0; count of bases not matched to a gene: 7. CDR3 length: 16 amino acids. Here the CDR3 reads CATSPGGGHSGNTIYF. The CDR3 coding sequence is TGTGCCACCAGCCCGGGAGGGGGCCACTCTGGAAACACCATATATTTT.

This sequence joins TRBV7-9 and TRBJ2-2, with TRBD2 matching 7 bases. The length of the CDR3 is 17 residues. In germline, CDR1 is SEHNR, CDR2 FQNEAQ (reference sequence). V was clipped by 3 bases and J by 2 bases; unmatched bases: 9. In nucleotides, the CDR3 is TGTGCCAGCAGCTTTCAGCGGGGACTACTCAACACCGGGGAGCTGTTTTTT. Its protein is CASSFQRGLLNTGELFF. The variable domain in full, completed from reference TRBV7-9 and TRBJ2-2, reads DTGVSQNPRHKITKRGQNVTFRCDPISEHNRLYWYRQTLGQGPEFLTYFQNEAQLEKSRLLSDRFSAERPKGSFSTLEIQRTEQGDSAMYLCASSFQRGLLNTGELFFGEGSRLTVL.

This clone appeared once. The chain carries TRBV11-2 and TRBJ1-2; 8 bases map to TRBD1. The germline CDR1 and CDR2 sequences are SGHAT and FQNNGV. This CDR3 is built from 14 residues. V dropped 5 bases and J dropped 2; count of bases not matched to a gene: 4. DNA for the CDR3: TGTGCCAGCAGCAACAGACAGGGGAACTATGGCTACACCTTC. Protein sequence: CASSNRQGNYGYTF.

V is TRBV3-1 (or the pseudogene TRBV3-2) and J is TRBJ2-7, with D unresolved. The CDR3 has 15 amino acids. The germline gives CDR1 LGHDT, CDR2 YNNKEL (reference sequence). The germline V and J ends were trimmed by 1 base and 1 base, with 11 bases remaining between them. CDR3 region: CASSQAVGLSYEQYF. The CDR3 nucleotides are TGTGCCAGCAGCCAAGCGGTAGGGTTATCCTACGAGCAGTACTTC.

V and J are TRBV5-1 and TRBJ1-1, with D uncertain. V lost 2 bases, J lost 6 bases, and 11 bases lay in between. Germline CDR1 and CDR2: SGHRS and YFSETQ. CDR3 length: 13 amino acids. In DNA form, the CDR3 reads TGCGCCAGCAGCTTCCAAGGAACTCCTGAAGCTTTCTTT. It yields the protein CASSFQGTPEAFF.

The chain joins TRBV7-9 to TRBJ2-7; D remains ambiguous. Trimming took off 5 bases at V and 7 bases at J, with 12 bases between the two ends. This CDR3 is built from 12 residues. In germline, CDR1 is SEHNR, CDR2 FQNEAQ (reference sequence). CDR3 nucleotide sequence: TGTGCCAGCAGCCCGACCTTCCGGGAGCAGTACTTC. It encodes CASSPTFREQYF.

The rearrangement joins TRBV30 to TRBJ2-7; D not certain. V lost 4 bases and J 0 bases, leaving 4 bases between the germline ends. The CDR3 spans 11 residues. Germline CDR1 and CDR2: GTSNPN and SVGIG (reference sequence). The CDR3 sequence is CAWTNSYEQYF. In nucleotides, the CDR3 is TGTGCCTGGACCAACTCCTACGAGCAGTACTTC.

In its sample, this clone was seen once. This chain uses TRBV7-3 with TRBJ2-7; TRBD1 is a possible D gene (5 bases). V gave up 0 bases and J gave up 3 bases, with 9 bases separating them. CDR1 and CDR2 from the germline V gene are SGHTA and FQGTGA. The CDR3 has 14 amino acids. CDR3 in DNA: TGTGCCAGCAGCTTAACTCAGGGCGGCTACGAGCAGTACTTC. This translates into CASSLTQGGYEQYF.

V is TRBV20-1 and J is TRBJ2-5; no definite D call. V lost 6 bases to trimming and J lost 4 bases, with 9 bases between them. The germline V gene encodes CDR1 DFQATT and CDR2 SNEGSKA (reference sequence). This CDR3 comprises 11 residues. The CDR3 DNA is TGCAGTGCGCTCCCAAGAGAGACCCAGTACTTC. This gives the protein CSALPRETQYF.

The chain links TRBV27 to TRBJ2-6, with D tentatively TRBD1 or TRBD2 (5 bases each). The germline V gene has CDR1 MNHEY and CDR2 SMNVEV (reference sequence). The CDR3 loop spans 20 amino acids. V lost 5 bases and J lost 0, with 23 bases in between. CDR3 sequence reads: CASSPYGGPYSFSGANVLTF. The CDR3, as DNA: TGTGCCAGCAGTCCCTATGGGGGACCCTATTCTTTCTCTGGGGCCAACGTCCTGACTTTC.

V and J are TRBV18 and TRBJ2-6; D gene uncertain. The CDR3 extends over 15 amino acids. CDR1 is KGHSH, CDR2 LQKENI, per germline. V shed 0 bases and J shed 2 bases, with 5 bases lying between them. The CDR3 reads CASSPPGTGANVLTF. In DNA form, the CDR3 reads TGTGCCAGCTCACCACCAGGGACTGGGGCCAACGTCCTGACTTTC.

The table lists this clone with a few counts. The CDR3 region has the DNA TGCGCCAGCAGCCCCTGGGGGGGCTCAGATACGCAGTATTTT. This translates into CASSPWGGSDTQYF. The rearrangement joins TRBV5-1 to TRBJ2-3; TRBD2 is a possible D gene (7 bases). The germline V gene encodes CDR1 SGHRS and CDR2 YFSETQ. Trimming shortened V by 4 bases and J by 4 bases, and 13 bases separated the two germline ends. This CDR3 is built from 14 residues.

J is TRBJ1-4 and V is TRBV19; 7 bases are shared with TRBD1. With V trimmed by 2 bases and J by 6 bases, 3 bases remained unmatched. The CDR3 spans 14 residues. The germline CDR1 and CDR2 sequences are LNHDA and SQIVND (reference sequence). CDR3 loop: CASSITGVDEKLFF. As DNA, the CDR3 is TGTGCCAGTAGTATAACAGGGGTGGATGAAAAACTGTTTTTT. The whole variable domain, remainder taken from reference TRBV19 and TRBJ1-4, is DGGITQSPKYLFRKEGQNVTLSCEQNLNHDAMYWYRQDPGQGLRLIYYSQIVNDFQKGDIAEGYSVSREKKESFPLTVTSAQKNPTAFYLCASSITGVDEKLFFGSGTQLSVL.

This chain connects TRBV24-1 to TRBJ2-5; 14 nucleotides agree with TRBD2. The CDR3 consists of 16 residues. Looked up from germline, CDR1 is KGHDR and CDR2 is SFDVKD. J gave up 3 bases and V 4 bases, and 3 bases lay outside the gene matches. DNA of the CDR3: TGTGCCACCAGTGACCCGGGACTAGCGGGGGAAGAGACCCAGTACTTC. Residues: CATSDPGLAGEETQYF.

The CDR3 DNA follows: TGTGCCAGCAGCTTAGTTGCGACTAGCGTGTACAATGAGCAGTTCTTC. This codes for CASSLVATSVYNEQFF. J is TRBJ2-1 and V is TRBV7-8, with TRBD2 matching over 8 bases. This CDR3 contains 16 residues. Trimming cost V 1 base and J 4 bases; bases outside gene matches: 6. Germline lookup yields CDR1 SGHVS and CDR2 FQNEAQ.

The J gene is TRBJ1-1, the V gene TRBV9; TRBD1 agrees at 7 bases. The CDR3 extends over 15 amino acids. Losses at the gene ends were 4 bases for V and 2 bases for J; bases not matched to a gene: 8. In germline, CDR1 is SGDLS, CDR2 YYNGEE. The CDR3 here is CASSPSQGVNTEAFF. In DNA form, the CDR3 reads TGTGCCAGCAGCCCCTCGCAGGGGGTAAACACTGAAGCTTTCTTT.

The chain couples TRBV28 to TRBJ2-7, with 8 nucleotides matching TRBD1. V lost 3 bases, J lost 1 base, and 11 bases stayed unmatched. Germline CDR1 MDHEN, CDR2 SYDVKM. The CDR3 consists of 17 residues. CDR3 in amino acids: CASSFGRHRGSSYEQYF. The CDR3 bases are TGTGCCAGCAGTTTTGGACGCCACAGGGGGTCATCCTACGAGCAGTACTTC.